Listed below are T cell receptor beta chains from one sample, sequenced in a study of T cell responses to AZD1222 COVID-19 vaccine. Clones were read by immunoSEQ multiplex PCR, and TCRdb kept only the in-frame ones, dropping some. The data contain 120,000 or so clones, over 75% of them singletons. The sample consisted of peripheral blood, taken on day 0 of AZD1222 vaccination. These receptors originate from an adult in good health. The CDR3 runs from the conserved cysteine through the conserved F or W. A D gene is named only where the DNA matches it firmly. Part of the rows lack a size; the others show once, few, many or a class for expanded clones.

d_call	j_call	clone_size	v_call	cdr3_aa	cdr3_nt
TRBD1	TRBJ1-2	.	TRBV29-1	CSAYGQEVYGYTF	TGCAGCGCTTACGGACAGGAGGTCTATGGCTACACCTTC
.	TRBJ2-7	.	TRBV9	CASSASPSGRNYEQYF	TGTGCCAGCAGCGCCTCCCCCTCAGGGCGGAACTACGAGCAGTACTTC
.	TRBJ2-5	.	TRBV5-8	CASSTRQAGETQYF	TGTGCCAGCAGCACGAGACAGGCAGGAGAGACCCAGTACTTC
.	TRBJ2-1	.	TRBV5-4	CASSLVGGEGAEQFF	TGTGCCAGCAGCTTGGTTGGGGGAGAAGGAGCTGAGCAGTTCTTC
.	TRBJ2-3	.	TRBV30	CAWSDLGSTDTQYF	TGTGCCTGGTCTGACTTGGGGAGCACAGATACGCAGTATTTT
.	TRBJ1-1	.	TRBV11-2	CASSLAFGDTEAFF	TGTGCCAGCAGCTTAGCCTTTGGGGACACTGAAGCTTTCTTT
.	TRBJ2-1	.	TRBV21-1	CASSKVVPRGLYNEQFF	TGTGCCAGCAGCAAAGTGGTCCCACGAGGCCTCTACAATGAGCAGTTCTTC
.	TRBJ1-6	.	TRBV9	CASSVGVGNSPLHF	TGTGCCAGCAGCGTAGGGGTCGGGAATTCACCCCTCCACTTT
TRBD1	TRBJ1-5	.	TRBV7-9	CASSRGTANQPQHF	TGTGCCAGCAGCCGGGGGACAGCGAATCAGCCCCAGCATTTT
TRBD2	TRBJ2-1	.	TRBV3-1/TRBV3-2	CASSQGVWEGNEQFF	TGTGCCAGCAGCCAAGGGGTCTGGGAGGGGAATGAGCAGTTCTTC
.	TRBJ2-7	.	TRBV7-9	CASSLSNKASGDSYEQYF	TGTGCCAGCAGCTTGTCCAATAAAGCGAGCGGAGACTCCTACGAGCAGTACTTC
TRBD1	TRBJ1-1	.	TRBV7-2	CASSYDRDTEAFF	TGTGCCAGCAGTTACGACAGGGACACTGAAGCTTTCTTT
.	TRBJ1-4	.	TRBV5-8	CASSPGTTPATNEKLFF	TGTGCCAGCAGCCCGGGGACGACCCCTGCAACTAATGAAAAACTGTTTTTT
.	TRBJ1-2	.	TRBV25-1	CASSMDGPNYGYTF	TGTGCCAGCAGTATGGACGGTCCTAACTATGGCTACACCTTC
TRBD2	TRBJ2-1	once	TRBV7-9	CASSRAGEVYNEQFF	TGTGCCAGCAGCCGAGCGGGAGAGGTCTACAATGAGCAGTTCTTC
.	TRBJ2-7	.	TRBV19	CASSRGFDYYEQYF	TGTGCCAGTAGTCGAGGTTTCGATTACTACGAGCAGTACTTC
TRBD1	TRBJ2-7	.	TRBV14	CASSQVRTGTYEQYF	TGTGCCAGCAGCCAAGTGAGGACAGGCACCTACGAGCAGTACTTC
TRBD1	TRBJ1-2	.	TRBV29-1	CSVDRGPGYTF	TGCAGCGTTGACAGGGGGCCTGGCTACACCTTC
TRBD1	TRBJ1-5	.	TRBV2	CASFRDRGLQPQHF	TGTGCCAGCTTCCGGGACAGGGGTTTACAGCCCCAGCATTTT
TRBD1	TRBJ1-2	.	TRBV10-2	CASSGQGARSYGYTF	TGCGCCAGCAGTGGACAGGGGGCGCGTAGCTATGGCTACACCTTC
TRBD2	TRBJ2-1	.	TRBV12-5	CASGLPLTSGRPYNEQFF	TGTGCTAGTGGTTTGCCTCTGACTAGCGGGAGGCCCTACAATGAGCAGTTCTTC
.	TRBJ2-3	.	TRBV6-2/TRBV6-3	CASSTLSADTQYF	TGTGCCAGCAGTACATTAAGTGCAGATACGCAGTATTTT
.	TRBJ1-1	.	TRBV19	CASQSGVAEEAFF	TGTGCCTCCCAATCGGGCGTGGCGGAAGAAGCTTTCTTT
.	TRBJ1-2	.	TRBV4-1	CASSQVGTGIYGYTF	TGCGCCAGCAGCCAAGTAGGAACGGGGATCTATGGCTACACCTTC
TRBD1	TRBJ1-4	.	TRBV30	CAWSVGMGQGYEKLFF	TGTGCCTGGAGTGTCGGGATGGGACAGGGTTATGAAAAACTGTTTTTT
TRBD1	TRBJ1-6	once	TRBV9	CASSGGDRGSPLHF	TGTGCCAGCAGCGGGGGGGACAGGGGATCACCCCTCCACTTT
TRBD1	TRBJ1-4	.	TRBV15	CATSRVGGTGVLNDPTNEKLFF	TGTGCCACCAGCAGAGTGGGCGGGACAGGGGTCTTGAACGACCCAACTAATGAAAAACTGTTTTTT
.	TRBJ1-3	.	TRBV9	CASSVVDSSGNTIYF	TGTGCCAGCAGCGTAGTGGACAGCTCTGGAAACACCATATATTTT
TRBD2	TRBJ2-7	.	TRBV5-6	CASSLGTSGAYEQYF	TGTGCCAGCAGCTTGGGGACTAGCGGGGCCTACGAGCAGTACTTC
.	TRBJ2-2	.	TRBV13	CASSLEGDEGNTGELFF	TGTGCCAGCAGCTTAGAAGGGGATGAGGGAAACACCGGGGAGCTGTTTTTT
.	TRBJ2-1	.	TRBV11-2	CASSLPPGDEQFF	TGTGCCAGCAGCTTACCCCCGGGAGATGAGCAGTTCTTC
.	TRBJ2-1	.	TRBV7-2	CASSLETSNEQFF	TGTGCCAGCAGCTTAGAGACCTCCAATGAGCAGTTCTTC
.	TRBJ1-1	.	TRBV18	CASSPLRDTEAFF	TGTGCCAGCTCACCACTTCGGGACACTGAAGCTTTCTTT
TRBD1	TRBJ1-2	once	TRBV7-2	CASSSGGAVYGYTF	TGTGCCAGCAGTTCAGGGGGCGCGGTCTATGGCTACACCTTC
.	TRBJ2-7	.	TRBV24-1	CATRVPFGSYEQYF	TGTGCCACCAGAGTTCCGTTCGGCTCCTACGAGCAGTACTTC
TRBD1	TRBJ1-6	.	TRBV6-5	CASSFQEDRVHSPLHF	TGTGCCAGCAGTTTCCAAGAGGACAGGGTACATTCACCCCTCCACTTT
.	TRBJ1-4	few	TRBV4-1	CASSQEPGADGLFF	TGCGCCAGCAGCCAAGAACCGGGTGCTGATGGACTGTTTTTT
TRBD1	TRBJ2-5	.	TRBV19	CASSQGLRTQYF	TGTGCCAGTTCACAGGGGTTGAGGACCCAGTACTTC
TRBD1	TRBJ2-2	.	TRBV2	CASSVFFLGTGYRGELFF	TGTGCCAGCAGTGTGTTTTTTTTAGGGACAGGCTACAGGGGGGAGCTGTTTTTT
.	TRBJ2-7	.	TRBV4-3	CASSQDNSGTPYEQYF	TGCGCCAGCAGCCAAGATAATTCGGGTACCCCCTACGAGCAGTACTTC
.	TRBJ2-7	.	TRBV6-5	CASSTGLPSSYEQYF	TGTGCCAGCAGTACGGGACTCCCAAGCTCCTACGAGCAGTACTTC
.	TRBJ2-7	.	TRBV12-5	CASGLEPPTKGFEQYF	TGTGCTAGTGGTTTGGAACCCCCTACTAAGGGTTTTGAGCAGTACTTC
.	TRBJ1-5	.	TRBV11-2	CASSLGIAGHQPQHF	TGTGCCAGCAGCTTAGGAATTGCAGGGCATCAGCCCCAGCATTTT
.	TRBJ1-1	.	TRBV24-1	CATSDPGIGEAAFF	TGTGCCACCAGTGATCCAGGGATTGGAGAAGCAGCTTTCTTT
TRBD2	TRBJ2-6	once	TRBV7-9	CASSSRGGQVSSGANVLTF	TGTGCCAGCAGCTCCCGGGGAGGGCAGGTATCCTCTGGGGCCAACGTCCTGACTTTC
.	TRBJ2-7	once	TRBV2	CASSGPGDEQYF	TGTGCCAGCAGTGGCCCTGGTGACGAGCAGTACTTC
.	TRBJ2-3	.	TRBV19	CASSFGQTDTQYF	TGTGCCAGTAGTTTCGGACAGACAGATACGCAGTATTTT
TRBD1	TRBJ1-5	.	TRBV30	CAWGKGQGREQPQHF	TGTGCCTGGGGCAAAGGACAGGGCCGGGAACAGCCCCAGCATTTT
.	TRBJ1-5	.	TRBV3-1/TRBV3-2	CASSQDLGNNQPQHF	TGTGCCAGCAGCCAAGATCTAGGGAATAATCAGCCCCAGCATTTT
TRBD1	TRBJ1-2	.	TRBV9	CASSPGPQGGYGYTF	TGTGCCAGCAGCCCCGGGCCACAGGGGGGTTATGGCTACACCTTC
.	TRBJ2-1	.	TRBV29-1	CSVDRSVDNEQFF	TGCAGCGTTGACAGATCGGTCGACAATGAGCAGTTCTTC
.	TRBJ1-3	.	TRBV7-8	CASSRREGAGNTIYF	TGTGCCAGCAGCCGTCGGGAGGGGGCTGGAAACACCATATATTTT
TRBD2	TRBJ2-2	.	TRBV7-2	CASIAGVGGELFF	TGTGCCAGCATAGCGGGAGTCGGCGGGGAGCTGTTTTTT